This T cell receptor beta chain was found in a study of blood T cell repertoires in COVID-19. Study in general: Samples representing acute and convalescent COVID-19 were sourced from the United States, Italy and Spain.

The CDR3 covers 15 residues. Unmatched junction bases numbered 8, after V lost 4 bases and J lost 3 bases. Per the germline V gene, CDR1 is SGHNT and CDR2 is YYREEE (reference sequence). Source study methods: Cell counts per sample came from amplifying reference gene primers. Produced via immunoSEQ multiplex PCR; TCRdb's table is partial and in-frame only. V and J calls and clone size come straight from that table; D and trimming were deduced from the DNA. Here the sample spans fewer than 70,000 clones, roughly 90% being singletons. The chain recombines TRBV5-4 with TRBJ2-3; 7 bases are shared with TRBD1. This receptor was obtained from a woman over 75 with active COVID-19. Sequencing used peripheral blood. CDR3 bases: TGTGCCAGCAGCACAGGGGCTAGCAGTACAGATACGCAGTATTTT. This sequence encodes CASSTGASSTDTQYF.